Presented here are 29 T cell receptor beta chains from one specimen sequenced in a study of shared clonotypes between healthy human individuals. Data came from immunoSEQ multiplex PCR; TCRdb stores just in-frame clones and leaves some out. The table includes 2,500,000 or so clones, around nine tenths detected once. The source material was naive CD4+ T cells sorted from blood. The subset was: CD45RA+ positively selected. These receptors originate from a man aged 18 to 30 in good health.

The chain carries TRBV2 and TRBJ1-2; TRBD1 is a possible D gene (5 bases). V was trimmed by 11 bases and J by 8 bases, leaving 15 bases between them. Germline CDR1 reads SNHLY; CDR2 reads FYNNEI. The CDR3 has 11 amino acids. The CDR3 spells CAGQEEYGYTF. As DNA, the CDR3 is TGTGCCGGACAAGAGGAGTACGGCTACACCTTC.

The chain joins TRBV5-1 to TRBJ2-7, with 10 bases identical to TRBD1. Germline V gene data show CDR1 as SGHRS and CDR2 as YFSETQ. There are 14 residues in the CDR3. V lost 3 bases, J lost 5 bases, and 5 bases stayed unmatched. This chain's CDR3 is CASSSTGGLNEQYF. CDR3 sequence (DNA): TGCGCCAGCAGCTCGACAGGGGGCCTAAACGAGCAGTACTTC.

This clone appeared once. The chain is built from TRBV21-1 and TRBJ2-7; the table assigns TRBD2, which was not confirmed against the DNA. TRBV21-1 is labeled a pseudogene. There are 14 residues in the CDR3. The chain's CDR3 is CASRRGGHSYEQYF. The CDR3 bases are TGTGCCAGCAGACGGGGGGGCCACTCCTACGAGCAGTACTTC.

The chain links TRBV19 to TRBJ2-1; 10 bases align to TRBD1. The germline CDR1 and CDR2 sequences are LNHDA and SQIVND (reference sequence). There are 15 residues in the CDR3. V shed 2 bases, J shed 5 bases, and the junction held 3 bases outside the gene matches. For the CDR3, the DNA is TGTGCCAGTAGTATAAGACAGGGGGCCCACAATGAGCAGTTCTTC. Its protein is CASSIRQGAHNEQFF.

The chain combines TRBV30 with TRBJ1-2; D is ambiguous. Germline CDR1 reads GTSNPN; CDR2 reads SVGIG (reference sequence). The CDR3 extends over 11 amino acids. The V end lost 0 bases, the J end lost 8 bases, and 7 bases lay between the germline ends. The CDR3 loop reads CAWSVKGGYTF. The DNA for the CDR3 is TGTGCCTGGAGTGTTAAGGGCGGCTACACCTTC.

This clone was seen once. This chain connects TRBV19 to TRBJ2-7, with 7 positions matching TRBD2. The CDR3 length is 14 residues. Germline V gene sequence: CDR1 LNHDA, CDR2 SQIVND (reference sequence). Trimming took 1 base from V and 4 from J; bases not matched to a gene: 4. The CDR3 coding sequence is TGTGCCAGTAGTATAGGAACTAGCGAATACGAGCAGTACTTC. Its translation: CASSIGTSEYEQYF.

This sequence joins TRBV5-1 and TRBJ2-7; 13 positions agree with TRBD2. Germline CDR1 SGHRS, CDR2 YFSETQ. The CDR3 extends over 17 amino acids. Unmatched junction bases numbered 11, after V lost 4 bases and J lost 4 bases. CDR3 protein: CASSTDRGTSGAYEQYF. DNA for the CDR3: TGCGCCAGCAGCACAGACAGGGGGACTAGCGGGGCTTACGAGCAGTACTTC.

CDR3 nucleotides: TGTGCCAGCAGTGATCGACAGGGCAACTACGAGCAGTACTTC. As protein: CASSDRQGNYEQYF. The chain has TRBV6-1 and TRBJ2-7; 7 nucleotides align to TRBD1. The length of the CDR3 is 14 residues. Trimming removed 3 bases from V and 3 bases from J; junction bases left unmatched: 5. CDR1 and CDR2 from the germline V gene are MNHNS and SASEGT.

Written as DNA, the CDR3 is TGTGCCAGCAGCAGCGCCGGGACAGGGGAGTCTGAAGCTTTCTTT. Encoded protein: CASSSAGTGESEAFF. This sequence joins TRBV6-5 and TRBJ1-1, with TRBD1 identical over 10 bases. CDR3 length: 15 residues. The germline gives CDR1 MNHEY, CDR2 SVGAGI. V lost 6 bases to trimming and J lost 6 bases; unmatched junction nucleotides: 10.

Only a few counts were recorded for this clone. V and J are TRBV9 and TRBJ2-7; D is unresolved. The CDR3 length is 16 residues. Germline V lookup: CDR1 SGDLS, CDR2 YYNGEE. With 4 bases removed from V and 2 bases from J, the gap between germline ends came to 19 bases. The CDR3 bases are TGTGCCAGCAGCCCACGTTCGCTGGGCCCAACCTACGAGCAGTACTTC. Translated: CASSPRSLGPTYEQYF.

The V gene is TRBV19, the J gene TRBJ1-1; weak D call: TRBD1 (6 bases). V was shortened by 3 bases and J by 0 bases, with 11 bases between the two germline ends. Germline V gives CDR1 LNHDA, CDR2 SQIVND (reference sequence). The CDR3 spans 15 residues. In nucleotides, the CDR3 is TGTGCCAGTAGTATCGGGCCAGGGGTGAACACTGAAGCTTTCTTT. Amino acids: CASSIGPGVNTEAFF. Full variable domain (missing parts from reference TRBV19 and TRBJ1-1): DGGITQSPKYLFRKEGQNVTLSCEQNLNHDAMYWYRQDPGQGLRLIYYSQIVNDFQKGDIAEGYSVSREKKESFPLTVTSAQKNPTAFYLCASSIGPGVNTEAFFGQGTRLTVV.

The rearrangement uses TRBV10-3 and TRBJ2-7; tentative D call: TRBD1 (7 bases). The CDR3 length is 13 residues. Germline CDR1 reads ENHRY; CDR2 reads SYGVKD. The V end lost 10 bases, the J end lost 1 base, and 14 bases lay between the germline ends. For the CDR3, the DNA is TGTGCCAGCGGGACAGCTTATTCCTACGAGCAGTACTTC. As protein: CASGTAYSYEQYF.

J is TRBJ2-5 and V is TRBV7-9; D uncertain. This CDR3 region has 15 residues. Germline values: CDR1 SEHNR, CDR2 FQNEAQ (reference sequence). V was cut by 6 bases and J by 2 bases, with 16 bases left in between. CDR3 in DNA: TGTGCCAGCAGTTTGAGCCCTGGCAGACAAGAGACCCAGTACTTC. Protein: CASSLSPGRQETQYF.

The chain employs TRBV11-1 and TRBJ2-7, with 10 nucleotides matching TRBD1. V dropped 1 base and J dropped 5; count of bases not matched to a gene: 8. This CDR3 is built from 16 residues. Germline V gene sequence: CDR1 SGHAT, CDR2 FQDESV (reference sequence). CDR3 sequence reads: CASSLVGQGVWDEQYF. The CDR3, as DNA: TGTGCCAGCAGCTTAGTCGGACAGGGGGTATGGGACGAGCAGTACTTC.

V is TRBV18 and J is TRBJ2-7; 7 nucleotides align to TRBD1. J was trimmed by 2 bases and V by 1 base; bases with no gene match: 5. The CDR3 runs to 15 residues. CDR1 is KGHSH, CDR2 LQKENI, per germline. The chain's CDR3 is CASSPQTGITYEQYF. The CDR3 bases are TGTGCCAGCTCACCACAGACAGGGATTACCTACGAGCAGTACTTC.

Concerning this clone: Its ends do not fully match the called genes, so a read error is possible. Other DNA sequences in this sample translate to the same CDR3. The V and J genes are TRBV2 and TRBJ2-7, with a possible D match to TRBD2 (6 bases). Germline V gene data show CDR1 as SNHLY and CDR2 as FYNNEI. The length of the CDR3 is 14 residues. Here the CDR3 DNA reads TGTGCTAGCAGTGAAAATACGGGAGCCTACGAGCAGTACTTC. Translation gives CASSENTGAYEQYF.

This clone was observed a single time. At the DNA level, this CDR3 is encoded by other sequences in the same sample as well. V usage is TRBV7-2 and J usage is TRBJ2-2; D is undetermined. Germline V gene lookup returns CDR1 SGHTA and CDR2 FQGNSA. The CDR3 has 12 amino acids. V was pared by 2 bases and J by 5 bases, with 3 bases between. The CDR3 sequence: CASSLYTGELFF. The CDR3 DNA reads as TGTGCCAGCAGCTTATATACCGGGGAGCTGTTTTTT.

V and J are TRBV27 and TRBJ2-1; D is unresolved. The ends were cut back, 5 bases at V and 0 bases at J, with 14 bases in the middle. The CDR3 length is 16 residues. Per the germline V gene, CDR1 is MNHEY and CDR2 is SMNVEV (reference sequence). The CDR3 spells CASSSSAPSSYNEQFF. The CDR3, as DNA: TGTGCCAGCAGTAGTTCCGCGCCAAGCTCCTACAATGAGCAGTTCTTC.

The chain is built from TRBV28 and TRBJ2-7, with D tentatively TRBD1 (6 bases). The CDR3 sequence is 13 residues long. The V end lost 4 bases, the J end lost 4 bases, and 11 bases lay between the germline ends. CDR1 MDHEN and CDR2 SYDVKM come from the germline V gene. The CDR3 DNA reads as TGTGCCAGCAGTTCCCCGGACAGTTACGAGCAGTACTTC. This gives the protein CASSSPDSYEQYF.

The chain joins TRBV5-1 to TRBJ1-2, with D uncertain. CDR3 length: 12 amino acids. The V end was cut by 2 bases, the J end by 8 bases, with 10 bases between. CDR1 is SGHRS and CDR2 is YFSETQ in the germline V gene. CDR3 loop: CASSFDREGYTF. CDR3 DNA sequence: TGCGCCAGCAGCTTTGATCGGGAAGGCTACACCTTC.

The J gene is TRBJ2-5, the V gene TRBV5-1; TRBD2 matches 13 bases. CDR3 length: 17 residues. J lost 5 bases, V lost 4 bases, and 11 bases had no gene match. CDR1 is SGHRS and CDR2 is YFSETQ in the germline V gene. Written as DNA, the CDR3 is TGCGCCAGCAGCCTTCATGGGACTAGCGGGGTGTGGGAGACCCAGTACTTC. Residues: CASSLHGTSGVWETQYF.

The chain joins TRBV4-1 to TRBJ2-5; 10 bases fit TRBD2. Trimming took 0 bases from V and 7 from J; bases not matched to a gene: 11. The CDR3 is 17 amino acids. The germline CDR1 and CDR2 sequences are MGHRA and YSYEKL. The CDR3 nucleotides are TGCGCCAGCAGCCAAGAGTTAGCGGGGGGCCCCGGGGGGACCCAGTACTTC. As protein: CASSQELAGGPGGTQYF.

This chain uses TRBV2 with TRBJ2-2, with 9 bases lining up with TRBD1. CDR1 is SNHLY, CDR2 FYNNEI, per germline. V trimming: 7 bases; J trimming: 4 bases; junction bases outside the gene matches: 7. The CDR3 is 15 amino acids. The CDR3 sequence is CASIGRTGATGELFF. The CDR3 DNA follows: TGTGCCAGCATCGGTAGGACAGGGGCCACCGGGGAGCTGTTTTTT.

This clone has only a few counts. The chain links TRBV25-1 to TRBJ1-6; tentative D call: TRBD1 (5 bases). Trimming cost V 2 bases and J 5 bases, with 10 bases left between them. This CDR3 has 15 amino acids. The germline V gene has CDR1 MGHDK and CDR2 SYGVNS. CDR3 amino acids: CASSEGGNNNSPLHF. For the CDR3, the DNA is TGTGCCAGCAGTGAAGGGGGGAATAATAATTCACCCCTCCACTTT. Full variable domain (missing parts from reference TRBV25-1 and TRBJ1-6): EADIYQTPRYLVIGTGKKITLECSQTMGHDKMYWYQQDPGMELHLIHYSYGVNSTEKGDLSSESTVSRIRTEHFPLTLESARPSHTSQYLCASSEGGNNNSPLHFGNGTRLTVT.

For the CDR3, the DNA is TGTGCCAGCAGCTTAGAAAGGCGGACTAGCGGGAGCATGGGCACAGATACGCAGTATTTT. Amino acids: CASSLERRTSGSMGTDTQYF. The chain uses TRBV11-2 and TRBJ2-3, with TRBD2 matching over 13 bases. The CDR3 is 20 residues long. V lost 0 bases and J lost 1; bases outside the gene matches: 10. Germline values: CDR1 SGHAT, CDR2 FQNNGV.

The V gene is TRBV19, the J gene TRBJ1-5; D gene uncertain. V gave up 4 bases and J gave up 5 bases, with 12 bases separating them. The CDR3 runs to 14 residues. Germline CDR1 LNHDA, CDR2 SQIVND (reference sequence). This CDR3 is CASSTSQVHQPQHF. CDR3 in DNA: TGTGCCAGTAGTACGTCGCAAGTTCATCAGCCCCAGCATTTT.

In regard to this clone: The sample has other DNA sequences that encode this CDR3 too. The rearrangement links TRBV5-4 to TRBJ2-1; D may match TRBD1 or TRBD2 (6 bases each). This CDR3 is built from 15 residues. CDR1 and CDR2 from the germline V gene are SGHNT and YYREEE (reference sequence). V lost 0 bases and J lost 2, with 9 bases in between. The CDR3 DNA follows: TGTGCCAGCAGCTTGGAGGGGGGAACCTACAATGAGCAGTTCTTC. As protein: CASSLEGGTYNEQFF. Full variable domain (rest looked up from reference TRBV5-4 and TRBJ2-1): ETGVTQSPTHLIKTRGQQVTLRCSSQSGHNTVSWYQQALGQGPQFIFQYYREEENGRGNFPPRFSGLQFPNYSSELNVNALELDDSALYLCASSLEGGTYNEQFFGPGTRLTVL.

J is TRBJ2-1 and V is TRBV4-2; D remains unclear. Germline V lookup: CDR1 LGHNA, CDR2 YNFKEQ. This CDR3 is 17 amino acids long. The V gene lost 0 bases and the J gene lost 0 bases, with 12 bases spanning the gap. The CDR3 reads CASSQDVQPSSYNEQFF. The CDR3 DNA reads TGTGCCAGCAGCCAAGATGTCCAGCCCAGCTCCTACAATGAGCAGTTCTTC.

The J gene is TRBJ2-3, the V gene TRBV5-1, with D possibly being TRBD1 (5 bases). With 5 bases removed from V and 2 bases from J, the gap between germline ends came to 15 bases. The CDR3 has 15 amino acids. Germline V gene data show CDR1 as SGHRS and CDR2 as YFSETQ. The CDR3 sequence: CASRTYRLVTDTQYF. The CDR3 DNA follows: TGCGCCAGCAGAACCTACAGGCTGGTCACAGATACGCAGTATTTT.